Sequencing of this TCR beta chain was carried out in a study of graft-versus-host responses after intestinal transplantation. Turning to the study itself: Multivisceral, liver-intestinal, or isolated intestinal grafts were transplanted into recipients. Tacrolimus plus steroids were given to all recipients for approximately 3 years, preceded by anti-thymocyte globulin induction.

Sequencing used immunoSEQ multiplex PCR; TCRdb keeps in-frame clones, though not all of them. In the table there are around 50,000 clones, roughly 89% of which are singletons. The study, taken as a whole, reports: Graft-donor T cell macrochimerism coincided with high graft-versus-host to host-versus-graft clonal ratios in allografts. Some GvH clones appeared in ileal mucosa or blood before recipient bone marrow.

Details on this clone: Its antigen is not identified.

The sequences come from PBMCs, collected 26 days after transplant. This clonotype was sampled from a human patient who received an intestinal transplant, so some T cells may come from the graft donor.

The CDR3 sequence: CASSAGLSDTQYF. The CDR3 DNA sequence: TGTGCCAGCAGTGCCGGACTGTCAGATACGCAGTATTTT. The V and J genes are TRBV6-5 and TRBJ2-3; tentative D call: TRBD2 (5 bases). Germline CDR1 reads MNHEY; CDR2 reads SVGAGI. There are 13 residues in the CDR3. Trimming took off 5 bases at V and 4 bases at J, with 10 bases between the two ends.